This T cell receptor (beta chain) was observed in a study of T-cell reconstitution after alpha-beta-depleted transplantation in children. Findings and limits, study-wide: Newly generated T cells supplied most T-cell counts and diversity one year post-transplant. For some patients, TCRbeta diversity was high at day 60 because of recipient T cells and thymic progenitors that survived. Several hundred graft clones that had expanded were reportedly the source of alpha-beta T cells about two months after transplant.

V shed 4 bases and J 6 bases; nucleotides not matched to a gene: 5. This CDR3 has 16 residues. The V gene's germline CDR1 is SGHRS and CDR2 YFSETQ. This clonotype came up many times. Its antigen is unknown. It was with unique molecular identifiers that the TCRbeta library was prepared. TCRdb itself ran the PCR reads through MiXCR, one entry per CDR3 protein. The sample contains about 48,000 distinct CDR3 sequences, approximately 6.1% of which appear only once. The receptor was isolated from a female patient between 2 and 15 years old who had a stem cell transplant for aplastic anemia, so the T cells may come from the graft donor. The genes are TRBV5-1 and TRBJ2-2, with 14 bases aligning to TRBD2. The sample consisted of PBMCs, mostly from graft donor cells, taken 60 days after TCRalphabeta/CD19-depleted stem cell transplant. The CDR3 region is CASSRTSGRRAGELFF. For the CDR3, the DNA is TGCGCCAGCAGCCGGACTAGCGGGAGGAGGGCCGGGGAGCTGTTTTTT.